Each of the 5 T cell receptor beta chains below was sequenced from the same sample in a study of human T cells and chemical hapten exposure. Described time point: patch test 3, about 24 weeks after DPC sensitization. The treatment: therapeutic diphenylcyclopropenone sensitization with weekly scalp DPC. One entry per CDR3 protein results from TCRdb running MiXCR on the RACE reads. There are about 82,000 distinct CDR3 sequences in the sample; over 10% occur only once, and approximately 5% lies in the top ten. The material was whole blood, obtained in connection with sensitization to the hapten diphenylcyclopropenone (DPC). The receptors were gathered from a woman aged 45-59 years with alopecia areata. Some clones in this sample may be carry-over from other donors' samples.

This clonotype has only a few counts. This chain joins TRBV28 and TRBJ2-7, with TRBD1 identical over 7 bases. Germline CDR1 and CDR2: MDHEN and SYDVKM. This CDR3 is 15 amino acids long. With 0 bases clipped from V and 3 bases from J, the junction kept 5 bases outside the gene matches. In DNA form, the CDR3 reads TGTGCCAGCAGTTTATGGGGAGACAGGGACTACGAGCAGTACTTC. Its protein product is CASSLWGDRDYEQYF.

This clonotype turned up a few times. The gene calls are TRBV9 and TRBJ2-7; possibly TRBD1 for D (6 bases). Trimming pared 2 bases from V and 5 bases from J, leaving 20 bases between. The CDR3 runs 16 residues. Per the germline V gene, CDR1 is SGDLS and CDR2 is YYNGEE. CDR3 sequence reads: CASSVLGAGYIDEQYF. CDR3 coding DNA: TGTGCCAGCAGCGTTCTGGGGGCGGGTTATATCGACGAGCAGTACTTC. Variable domain in full (rest from reference TRBV9 and TRBJ2-7): DSGVTQTPKHLITATGQRVTLRCSPRSGDLSVYWYQQSLDQGLQFLIQYYNGEERAKGNILERFSAQQFPDLHSELNLSSLELGDSALYFCASSVLGAGYIDEQYFGPGTRLTVT.

This clonotype was observed many times. The rearrangement uses TRBV7-9 and TRBJ2-5; D is perhaps TRBD2 (6 bases). This CDR3 has 16 residues. The V gene's germline CDR1 is SEHNR and CDR2 FQNEAQ (reference sequence). V was cut by 6 bases and J by 1 base, with 18 bases left in between. The CDR3 spells CASSRTSRGLQETQYF. The CDR3 DNA sequence: TGTGCCAGCAGTCGAACCTCGAGGGGACTCCAAGAGACCCAGTACTTC. Using reference TRBV7-9 and TRBJ2-5 for the parts outside the CDR3, the full variable domain is DTGVSQNPRHKITKRGQNVTFRCDPISEHNRLYWYRQTLGQGPEFLTYFQNEAQLEKSRLLSDRFSAERPKGSFSTLEIQRTEQGDSAMYLCASSRTSRGLQETQYFGPGTRLLVL.

This clonotype has only a few counts. V usage is TRBV5-4 and J usage is TRBJ1-6, with 8 bases that match TRBD1. V dropped 0 bases and J dropped 10; count of bases not matched to a gene: 3. There are 14 residues in the CDR3. Germline CDR1 reads SGHNT; CDR2 reads YYREEE (reference sequence). CDR3 amino acids: CASSLGQGASPLHF. The CDR3 DNA follows: TGTGCCAGCAGCTTGGGGCAGGGGGCGTCACCCCTCCACTTT.

The chain recombines TRBV7-9 with TRBJ2-3, with unresolved D. Germline V gene sequence: CDR1 SEHNR, CDR2 FQNEAQ (reference sequence). The V end was cut by 5 bases, the J end by 4 bases, with 16 bases between. CDR3 length: 15 residues. This CDR3 reads CASSRSVMDADTQYF. The CDR3 DNA reads TGTGCCAGCAGCCGATCCGTAATGGATGCAGATACGCAGTATTTT.